Below, 21 T cell receptor beta chains from the same sample are listed, as sequenced in a study of response to subunit inactivated influenza vaccine. TCRdb ran MiXCR on the RT-PCR reads and lists one entry per CDR3 protein. Of 530,000 or so distinct CDR3 sequences listed, less than 15% are singletons. Material: PBMCs from blood, obtained 11 to 12 days after vaccination. These receptor sequences come from a man in his fifties who received an inactivated influenza vaccine.

This clonotype was detected a few times. The chain links TRBV27 to TRBJ2-3, with 10 nucleotides matching TRBD2. Germline V CDR1 and CDR2: MNHEY, SMNVEV (reference sequence). This CDR3 is built from 14 residues. The V gene end was trimmed by 8 bases and the J gene end by 2 bases; junction bases not matched to a gene: 4. The CDR3 reads CASPGLAFTDTQYF. For the CDR3, the DNA is TGTGCCAGCCCGGGACTAGCGTTCACAGATACGCAGTATTTT.

As DNA, the CDR3 is TGTGCCAGCAGGGACAGGGGATTTGGGTACGAGCAGTACTTC. It codes for CASRDRGFGYEQYF. The chain is built from TRBV28 and TRBJ2-7, with TRBD1 matching over 9 bases. Germline V lookup: CDR1 MDHEN, CDR2 SYDVKM. This CDR3 region has 14 residues. With V trimmed by 6 bases and J by 4 bases, 7 bases remained unmatched.

The CDR3 loop is CASSPYPASTDTQYF. The CDR3 nucleotides read TGTGCCAGCTCACCGTATCCAGCTAGCACAGATACGCAGTATTTT. The chain uses TRBV18 and TRBJ2-3; D is undetermined. The CDR3 consists of 15 residues. V was shortened by 3 bases and J by 0 bases, with 10 bases between the two germline ends. The V gene's germline CDR1 is KGHSH and CDR2 LQKENI.

The table lists this clonotype with a few counts. The chain carries TRBV6-2 or TRBV6-3 and TRBJ2-7; D not certain. Germline V lookup: CDR1 MNHEY, CDR2 SVGEGT. V was shortened by 6 bases and J by 4 bases, with 16 bases between the two germline ends. The CDR3 extends over 14 amino acids. DNA of the CDR3: TGTGCCAGCAGAAACGGTCCACCGGCTTACGAGCAGTACTTC. Translating gives CASRNGPPAYEQYF.

The V gene is TRBV6-1, the J gene TRBJ2-3, with D possibly matching TRBD2 (7 bases). V was pared by 6 bases and J by 4 bases, with 17 bases between. CDR3 length: 15 residues. From germline, CDR1 is MNHNS and CDR2 SASEGT. Here the CDR3 DNA reads TGTGCCAGCAGGGGAGGGGGGTCCCTCGCAGATACGCAGTATTTT. Amino acid sequence: CASRGGGSLADTQYF.

This clonotype was detected ten times or more. V and J are TRBV5-1 and TRBJ2-1; 8 bases match TRBD2. Germline assignment: CDR1 SGHRS and CDR2 YFSETQ. This CDR3 has 16 residues. The J segment lost 4 bases and the V segment lost 4 bases, leaving 10 bases of the junction unmatched. The CDR3 loop is CASSPGRVSAYNEQFF. Written as DNA, the CDR3 is TGCGCCAGCAGCCCCGGGAGGGTCTCAGCTTACAATGAGCAGTTCTTC.

The chain recombines TRBV13 with TRBJ2-7; TRBD1 is a possible D gene (6 bases). The CDR3 is 15 residues long. Trimming removed 0 bases at V and 1 base at J, with 10 bases between. Germline loops: CDR1 PRHDT, CDR2 FYEKMQ (reference sequence). The DNA of the CDR3 is TGTGCCAGCAGCTTAGGCCCACAGGGATCCTACGAGCAGTACTTC. Encoded protein: CASSLGPQGSYEQYF. The complete variable domain, with remaining parts taken from reference TRBV13 and TRBJ2-7, reads AAGVIQSPRHLIKEKRETATLKCYPIPRHDTVYWYQQGPGQDPQFLISFYEKMQSDKGSIPDRFSAQQFSDYHSELNMSSLELGDSALYFCASSLGPQGSYEQYFGPGTRLTVT.

The chain joins TRBV28 to TRBJ2-1, with 7 bases that match TRBD1. The ends lost 7 bases at V and 11 bases at J; junction bases unmatched: 11. The germline CDR1 and CDR2 sequences are MDHEN and SYDVKM. The CDR3 consists of 13 residues. CDR3 protein: CASMERQGWKQFF. CDR3 DNA: TGTGCCAGCATGGAACGACAGGGATGGAAGCAGTTCTTC.

This clonotype was seen many times. This sequence joins TRBV3-1 and TRBJ1-6; D remains ambiguous. The CDR3 has 14 residues. CDR1 and CDR2 from the germline V gene are LGHDT and YNNKEL (reference sequence). V was clipped by 4 bases and J by 5 bases, with 9 bases between them. The CDR3 DNA reads as TGTGCCAGCAGCCGCCGGGAAAATAATTCACCCCTCCACTTT. The encoded protein is CASSRRENNSPLHF.

This clonotype came up a few times. The chain carries TRBV18 and TRBJ2-5; 8 bases fit TRBD2. Germline V gene lookup returns CDR1 KGHSH and CDR2 LQKENI. CDR3 length: 18 residues. Trimming at V came to 3 bases and at J to 3 bases, leaving 15 bases not matched to a gene. CDR3 loop: CASSPRAKLAANKETQYF. CDR3 in DNA: TGTGCCAGCTCACCTCGGGCTAAACTAGCGGCGAACAAAGAGACCCAGTACTTC. Full variable domain (remainder filled in from reference TRBV18 and TRBJ2-5): NAGVMQNPRHLVRRRGQEARLRCSPMKGHSHVYWYRQLPEEGLKFMVYLQKENIIDESGMPKERFSAEFPKEGPSILRIQQVVRGDSAAYFCASSPRAKLAANKETQYFGPGTRLLVL.

In this sample, this clonotype turned up a few times. The V and J genes are TRBV20-1 and TRBJ2-1; 7 bases agree with TRBD2. With 0 bases clipped from V and 3 bases from J, the junction kept 5 bases outside the gene matches. The CDR3 length is 15 residues. CDR1 DFQATT and CDR2 SNEGSKA come from the germline V gene (reference sequence). The CDR3 loop is CSARDLADHYNEQFF. DNA of the CDR3: TGCAGTGCTAGAGATCTAGCGGACCACTACAATGAGCAGTTCTTC.

The chain links TRBV20-1 to TRBJ1-4; weak D call: TRBD1 (5 bases). Germline CDR1 is DFQATT and CDR2 is SNEGSKA (reference sequence). Trimming took off 5 bases at V and 6 bases at J, with 19 bases between the two ends. The CDR3 spans 15 residues. The CDR3 nucleotides are TGCAGTGCTCCAGGGCGCCATGCCGCGGATGAAAAACTGTTTTTT. Its translation is CSAPGRHAADEKLFF.

This clonotype was detected a few times. The rearrangement joins TRBV5-1 to TRBJ2-5; 7 bases fit TRBD2. The CDR3 has 15 amino acids. J gave up 5 bases and V 1 base, and 8 bases lay outside the gene matches. CDR1 is SGHRS, CDR2 YFSETQ, per germline. The CDR3 coding sequence is TGCGCCAGCAGCTTGTTCCGCGGGAGTTCGGAGACCCAGTACTTC. Amino acids: CASSLFRGSSETQYF.

This clonotype was detected only a few times. The chain has TRBV12-3 or TRBV12-4 and TRBJ2-1; TRBD1 matches 8 bases. This CDR3 spans 13 amino acids. V lost 4 bases, J lost 10 bases, and 6 bases stayed unmatched. The CDR3 spells CASSSGQGREQFF. CDR3 coding DNA: TGTGCCAGCAGTTCCGGACAGGGAAGAGAGCAGTTCTTC.

The table lists this clonotype with many counts. The rearrangement uses TRBV5-1 and TRBJ2-2; either TRBD1 or TRBD2 may fit D (6 bases each). The V and J ends lost 4 bases and 2 bases respectively, with 12 bases between them. Per the germline V gene, CDR1 is SGHRS and CDR2 is YFSETQ. This CDR3 has 15 amino acids. The CDR3 DNA is TGCGCCAGCAGCCCTCGGGGGCCCAACACCGGGGAGCTGTTTTTT. Translation gives CASSPRGPNTGELFF. The full variable domain, with the rest looked up from reference TRBV5-1 and TRBJ2-2, is KAGVTQTPRYLIKTRGQQVTLSCSPISGHRSVSWYQQTPGQGLQFLFEYFSETQRNKGNFPGRFSGRQFSNSRSEMNVSTLELGDSALYLCASSPRGPNTGELFFGEGSRLTVL.

This clonotype was observed a few times. The V call is TRBV2, the J call TRBJ1-2; no reliable D call. V was trimmed by 7 bases and J by 4 bases, leaving 10 bases between them. The CDR3 covers 12 residues. Germline CDR1 reads SNHLY; CDR2 reads FYNNEI. In nucleotides, the CDR3 is TGTGCCAGCACCGGCAGCATCTATGGCTACACCTTC. It yields the protein CASTGSIYGYTF. The full variable domain, completed using reference TRBV2 and TRBJ1-2, is EPEVTQTPSHQVTQMGQEVILRCVPISNHLYFYWYRQILGQKVEFLVSFYNNEISEKSEIFDDQFSVERPDGSNFTLKIRSTKLEDSAMYFCASTGSIYGYTFGSGTRLTVV.

This clonotype was detected only a few times. The chain carries TRBV6-1 and TRBJ2-2; TRBD2 agrees at 11 bases. V gave up 6 bases and J gave up 4 bases; unmatched junction bases: 1. Germline V gene data show CDR1 as MNHNS and CDR2 as SASEGT. This CDR3 comprises 14 residues. This CDR3 reads CASRLAGVTGELFF. The CDR3 coding sequence is TGTGCCAGCAGACTAGCGGGAGTCACCGGGGAGCTGTTTTTT.

This clonotype was recorded many times. The rearrangement uses TRBV28 and TRBJ1-1; D is unclear. The CDR3 has 15 amino acids. Germline V gene sequence: CDR1 MDHEN, CDR2 SYDVKM. V gave up 6 bases and J gave up 2 bases, with 16 bases separating them. CDR3 amino acids: CASRLLWLGNTEAFF. CDR3 bases: TGTGCCAGCAGGCTATTATGGCTCGGAAACACTGAAGCTTTCTTT.

This clonotype was counted ten times or more. The genes are TRBV28 and TRBJ1-5, with D perhaps TRBD1 (6 bases). This CDR3 spans 12 amino acids. Germline assignment: CDR1 MDHEN and CDR2 SYDVKM. V was trimmed by 7 bases and J by 7 bases, leaving 11 bases between them. The CDR3 protein is CASTPGGQPQHF. The CDR3 DNA follows: TGTGCCAGCACACCGGGGGGCCAGCCCCAGCATTTT. Together with reference TRBV28 and TRBJ1-5, the CDR3 gives the full variable domain: DVKVTQSSRYLVKRTGEKVFLECVQDMDHENMFWYRQDPGLGLRLIYFSYDVKMKEKGDIPEGYSVSREKKERFSLILESASTNQTSMYLCASTPGGQPQHFGDGTRLSIL.

This clonotype came up many times. J is TRBJ1-4 and V is TRBV11-2; a possible D gene is TRBD1 (5 bases). V lost 5 bases, J lost 9 bases, and 19 bases lay in between. Germline CDR1 reads SGHAT; CDR2 reads FQNNGV. The CDR3 covers 15 residues. As DNA, the CDR3 is TGTGCCAGCAGCAGGGCGGGGGGATCCCTTCAAAAACTGTTTTTT. It yields the protein CASSRAGGSLQKLFF.

The V and J genes are TRBV6-1 and TRBJ2-3; TRBD2 agrees at 13 bases. CDR1 and CDR2 (germline): MNHNS, SASEGT. The CDR3 is 15 residues long. V gave up 4 bases and J gave up 5 bases; unmatched junction bases: 3. The CDR3 here is CASSAGTSGVDTQYF. CDR3 bases: TGTGCCAGCAGTGCCGGGACTAGCGGGGTAGATACGCAGTATTTT.